What follows is one T cell receptor beta chain and its context. The entry originates in a study of blood T cell repertoires in COVID-19. V was pared by 6 bases and J by 10 bases, with 5 bases of the junction left unmatched. Germline values: CDR1 LGHDT, CDR2 YNNKEL (reference sequence). The CDR3 runs 13 residues. TCRdb's copy holds only in-frame clones and misses some; the assay was immunoSEQ multiplex PCR. The sample has over 60,000 clones, around 87% seen once; the top ten hold roughly 1%. The sample consisted of peripheral blood. The receptor was isolated from a man aged 70-80 years with acute or convalescent COVID-19. The chain couples TRBV3-1 (or the pseudogene TRBV3-2) to TRBJ2-1; 11 positions agree with TRBD2. CDR3 residues: CASRVTSGGEQFF. DNA of the CDR3: TGTGCCAGCAGGGTCACTAGCGGGGGAGAGCAGTTCTTC.